These 25 T cell receptor beta chains came from one sample sequenced in a study of beta chain features in type 1 diabetes. Investigators reverse transcribed all isolated RNA, so they sequenced expressed TCRB transcripts. Sequencing was performed with immunoSEQ multiplex PCR; in TCRdb, only in-frame clones are kept and a portion is missing. The top ten hold approximately 0.029% of the sample, which has roughly 260,000 clones, roughly 22% seen once. Study findings and constraints: Type 1 diabetes patients had moderately but significantly shorter TCRB CDR3s in all four CD4+ subsets.

These receptors are not linked to any known antigen. Sequencing was done on a sample of naive CD4+ T cells from blood. These receptors were collected from a woman in her thirties or forties with type 1 diabetes.

The CDR3 DNA reads as TGTGCCAGCAGTGGGGGGACAGGGGGATTTTATACGCAGTATTTT. Its protein product is CASSGGTGGFYTQYF. The chain links TRBV6-5 to TRBJ2-3; 11 bases align to TRBD1. The CDR3 covers 15 residues. CDR1 is MNHEY, CDR2 SVGAGI, per germline. Trimming at V came to 5 bases and at J to 7 bases, leaving 8 bases not matched to a gene.

The chain combines TRBV18 with TRBJ1-2, with 7 bases matching TRBD1. Trimming at V came to 3 bases and at J to 4 bases, leaving 8 bases not matched to a gene. Germline CDR1 reads KGHSH; CDR2 reads LQKENI. The CDR3 loop spans 15 amino acids. For the CDR3, the DNA is TGTGCCAGCTCACCCGACAGGGTGGGGCTCTATGGCTACACCTTC. The encoded protein is CASSPDRVGLYGYTF.

This clone was recorded once. The chain is built from TRBV4-2 and TRBJ1-1, with D perhaps TRBD1 (6 bases). Germline-derived CDR1 and CDR2 are LGHNA and YNFKEQ. The CDR3 is made up of 16 amino acids. V was shortened by 0 bases and J by 5 bases, with 16 bases between the two germline ends. The CDR3 is CASSQEAFGGPTEAFF. The CDR3 DNA reads TGTGCCAGCAGCCAAGAAGCGTTCGGGGGGCCAACTGAAGCTTTCTTT.

This sequence joins TRBV12-5 and TRBJ2-7, with a tentative D call TRBD1 (6 bases). Germline V gives CDR1 LGHNT, CDR2 FRNRAP. V gave up 9 bases and J gave up 5 bases, with 20 bases separating them. CDR3 length: 14 residues. CDR3 protein: CASAAGTLGDEQYF. The CDR3 DNA follows: TGTGCTAGCGCTGCCGGGACACTAGGGGACGAGCAGTACTTC.

There are a few counts of this clone. The V call is TRBV11-2, the J call TRBJ1-2; TRBD1 might be the D (6 bases). V dropped 5 bases and J dropped 2 bases, with 24 bases sitting between them. Germline CDR1 is SGHAT and CDR2 is FQNNGV. CDR3 length equals 18 residues. The CDR3 coding sequence is TGTGCCAGCAGCCCCCGGTGGCCAAGCAGGGGCGTCAACTATGGCTACACCTTC. It specifies CASSPRWPSRGVNYGYTF.

V usage is TRBV11-1 and J usage is TRBJ2-1, with TRBD1 matching 7 bases. The germline gives CDR1 SGHAT, CDR2 FQDESV (reference sequence). The CDR3 contains 13 residues. Losses at the gene ends were 10 bases for V and 9 bases for J; bases not matched to a gene: 12. The CDR3 sequence is CATGGTGVGEQFF. CDR3 bases: TGTGCCACTGGGGGTACAGGGGTAGGTGAGCAGTTCTTC.

Only a few counts were recorded for this clone. The chain carries TRBV19 and TRBJ1-3; 8 positions agree with TRBD1. Germline values: CDR1 LNHDA, CDR2 SQIVND (reference sequence). The CDR3 has 15 amino acids. J gave up 0 bases and V 10 bases, and 8 bases lay outside the gene matches. The CDR3 sequence is CATSTGDSSGNTIYF. The CDR3 DNA sequence: TGTGCCACCTCGACAGGGGATTCCTCTGGAAACACCATATATTTT.

This clone appeared a few times. The CDR3 DNA is TGTGCCACCAGCAGAGATGTTTCAGGCGCCTATGGCTACACCTTC. Encoded protein: CATSRDVSGAYGYTF. The chain recombines TRBV15 with TRBJ1-2; no clear D gene. CDR1 and CDR2 from the germline V gene are LNHNV and YYDKDF (reference sequence). The CDR3 covers 15 residues. V was cut by 0 bases and J by 4 bases, with 12 bases left in between.

This clone was seen a handful of times. The genes are TRBV5-4 and TRBJ2-5, with D maybe TRBD1 (6 bases). CDR3 length: 14 amino acids. CDR1 and CDR2 (germline): SGHNT, YYREEE (reference sequence). Trimming cost V 4 bases and J 3 bases, with 13 bases left between them. The CDR3 DNA reads as TGTGCCAGCAGCCCCATGGGGGCAGAAGAGACCCAGTACTTC. Its protein is CASSPMGAEETQYF. Drawing the rest from reference TRBV5-4 and TRBJ2-5, the complete variable domain is ETGVTQSPTHLIKTRGQQVTLRCSSQSGHNTVSWYQQALGQGPQFIFQYYREEENGRGNFPPRFSGLQFPNYSSELNVNALELDDSALYLCASSPMGAEETQYFGPGTRLLVL.

This clone turned up a few times. V gene TRBV18 combines with J gene TRBJ1-3; no reliable D call. Germline lookup yields CDR1 KGHSH and CDR2 LQKENI. The CDR3 is 13 amino acids. V was pared by 6 bases and J by 4 bases, with 10 bases between. CDR3 region: CASSVGQGNTIYF. The CDR3 region has the DNA TGTGCCAGCTCCGTGGGCCAGGGAAACACCATATATTTT.

This clone was seen a handful of times. The gene calls are TRBV11-2 and TRBJ2-3; a weak D match, TRBD2 (6 bases). Germline V gene data show CDR1 as SGHAT and CDR2 as FQNNGV. Trimming took 5 bases from V and 5 from J, leaving 11 bases between them. The CDR3 covers 13 residues. The CDR3 DNA follows: TGTGCCAGCAGCCTCCCGGGGGTAGATACGCAGTATTTT. Translating gives CASSLPGVDTQYF.

The rearrangement links TRBV5-1 to TRBJ1-2; 7 positions agree with TRBD1. In germline, CDR1 is SGHRS, CDR2 YFSETQ. The CDR3 totals 15 residues. The junction had 9 bases not matched to a gene; V was cut back by 4 bases and J by 3 bases. The CDR3 DNA follows: TGCGCCAGCAGCAAACTACAGGGGATTGACTATGGCTACACCTTC. Its translation: CASSKLQGIDYGYTF.

The sample holds a few counts of this clone. This rearrangement joins TRBV30 to TRBJ2-7; TRBD1 matches 8 bases. After removal of 8 bases from V and 5 bases from J, the junction contained 8 bases not matched to a gene. CDR1 and CDR2 from the germline V gene are GTSNPN and SVGIG (reference sequence). CDR3 length: 12 amino acids. The chain's CDR3 is CARSGGFNEQYF. The CDR3 DNA follows: TGTGCCAGATCAGGGGGCTTCAACGAGCAGTACTTC.

Comments on this clone: Other DNA sequences in the same sample also yield this CDR3. This chain links TRBV18 with TRBJ2-5; tentative D call: TRBD1 (6 bases). Germline assignment: CDR1 KGHSH and CDR2 LQKENI. The CDR3 has 12 residues. V was clipped by 6 bases and J by 5 bases, with 10 bases between them. CDR3 DNA sequence: TGTGCCAGCTCTCCAGGGGAGGAGACCCAGTACTTC. Translated, it gives CASSPGEETQYF.

The rearrangement links TRBV7-3 to TRBJ2-1, with D possibly being TRBD1 (6 bases). The CDR3 loop spans 14 amino acids. Germline-derived CDR1 and CDR2 are SGHTA and FQGTGA. Trimming took 5 bases from V and 7 from J, leaving 15 bases between them. This CDR3 is CASSPQGRVNEQFF. In DNA, the CDR3 is TGTGCCAGCAGCCCTCAGGGGCGGGTGAATGAGCAGTTCTTC.

The table lists this clone with a few counts. The gene calls are TRBV6-5 and TRBJ2-1; 12 positions agree with TRBD2. Germline trimming cut 4 bases from V and 4 bases from J; bases unmatched to any gene: 2. In germline, CDR1 is MNHEY, CDR2 SVGAGI. The CDR3 loop spans 15 amino acids. In DNA form, the CDR3 reads TGTGCCAGCAGTTCTAGCGGGAGGGGGTACAATGAGCAGTTCTTC. Its protein product is CASSSSGRGYNEQFF.

V gene TRBV6-5 combines with J gene TRBJ1-5; 7 nucleotides align to TRBD1. Germline CDR1 reads MNHEY; CDR2 reads SVGAGI. After removal of 6 bases from V and 5 bases from J, the junction contained 10 bases not matched to a gene. CDR3 length: 15 amino acids. CDR3: CASRPTGVKDQPQHF. The CDR3 DNA reads as TGTGCCAGCAGGCCTACAGGGGTGAAGGATCAGCCCCAGCATTTT.

The rearrangement joins TRBV5-1 to TRBJ1-2; TRBD1 might be the D (5 bases). The CDR3 is 14 amino acids. Deletions cut 2 bases from V and 5 bases from J, with 13 bases between. Germline values: CDR1 SGHRS, CDR2 YFSETQ. The CDR3 DNA is TGCGCCAGCAGCTTAGGGACGGAGGGATATGGCTACACCTTC. Its protein is CASSLGTEGYGYTF.

This clone appeared a few times. This chain links TRBV30 with TRBJ2-7, with 9 bases identical to TRBD2. Germline V gene sequence: CDR1 GTSNPN, CDR2 SVGIG (reference sequence). V was clipped by 1 base and J by 7 bases; unmatched bases: 8. The CDR3 contains 14 residues. This CDR3 reads CAWSAGSGSREQYF. The DNA for the CDR3 is TGTGCCTGGAGTGCTGGTAGCGGGAGTAGGGAGCAGTACTTC.

This chain uses TRBV7-9 with TRBJ2-5, with D uncertain. V lost 4 bases to trimming and J lost 1 base, with 7 bases between them. In germline, CDR1 is SEHNR, CDR2 FQNEAQ (reference sequence). There are 13 residues in the CDR3. DNA of the CDR3: TGTGCCAGCAGCTCCGGAGCCCAAGAGACCCAGTACTTC. Encoded protein: CASSSGAQETQYF.

This clone was detected only a few times. In the same sample, other DNA sequences code for this CDR3. The chain has TRBV5-1 and TRBJ2-1; 10 nucleotides match TRBD1. J gave up 7 bases and V 0 bases, and 1 base lay outside the gene matches. CDR3 size: 14 residues. Germline lookup yields CDR1 SGHRS and CDR2 YFSETQ. The CDR3 is CASSLGDRGNEQFF. The CDR3 DNA sequence: TGCGCCAGCAGCTTGGGGGACAGGGGTAATGAGCAGTTCTTC.

The chain combines TRBV5-1 with TRBJ2-1; TRBD2 agrees at 8 bases. CDR1 and CDR2 (germline): SGHRS, YFSETQ. With 2 bases clipped from V and 5 bases from J, the junction kept 6 bases outside the gene matches. The CDR3 has 15 residues. The CDR3 nucleotides read TGCGCCAGCAGCTTCGGGACTAGGGGTAACAATGAGCAGTTCTTC. Translating it yields CASSFGTRGNNEQFF.

This clone turned up a few times. The CDR3 is CASRTGDSSYNEQFF. CDR3 DNA sequence: TGCGCCAGCAGAACCGGGGACAGCTCCTACAATGAGCAGTTCTTC. The genes are TRBV4-1 and TRBJ2-1; TRBD1 matches at 7 bases. The CDR3 loop spans 15 amino acids. With V trimmed by 6 bases and J by 0 bases, 5 bases remained unmatched. CDR1 and CDR2 from the germline V gene are MGHRA and YSYEKL.

This clone was detected only a few times. The V and J genes are TRBV25-1 and TRBJ1-6; D unresolved. Trimming took off 3 bases at V and 0 bases at J, with 3 bases between the two ends. This CDR3 region has 14 residues. Germline CDR1 and CDR2: MGHDK and SYGVNS. The chain's CDR3 is CASSEASYNSPLHF. In DNA form, the CDR3 reads TGTGCCAGCAGTGAGGCCTCCTATAATTCACCCCTCCACTTT.

This clone occurred a few times. The sample has other DNA sequences that encode this CDR3 too. This chain uses TRBV7-2 with TRBJ2-7; 10 positions match TRBD1. The CDR3 loop spans 14 amino acids. The V and J ends lost 1 base and 5 bases, in that order; junction bases with no gene match: 2. Per the germline V gene, CDR1 is SGHTA and CDR2 is FQGNSA. CDR3 region: CASSLGGQGDEQYF. In nucleotides, the CDR3 is TGTGCCAGCAGCTTAGGAGGACAGGGGGACGAGCAGTACTTC.